This entry lists 7 T cell receptor beta chains sequenced from one sample in a study of beta chain features in type 1 diabetes. The study's findings and limits: All four CD4+ subsets from Type 1 diabetes patients carried moderately but significantly shorter TCRB CDR3s.

As every portion of the isolated RNA was reverse transcribed, the sequencing read expressed TCRB transcripts. Profiling relied on immunoSEQ multiplex PCR, and the TCRdb table lists in-frame clones only, not all of them. This table holds approximately 41,000 clones, 66% found once. Antigen specificity for these receptors is unknown. Sequenced input: Tregs from blood. These TCRs come from a young man with type 1 diabetes. Some clones in this sample may be carry-over from other donors' samples.

V gene TRBV7-9 combines with J gene TRBJ2-3, with 11 nucleotides matching TRBD2. The CDR3 length is 16 residues. The germline CDR1 and CDR2 sequences are SEHNR and FQNEAQ (reference sequence). The junction had 6 bases not matched to a gene; V was cut back by 5 bases and J by 2 bases. The CDR3 here is CASSQGLAEPTDTQYF. The CDR3 nucleotides are TGTGCCAGCAGCCAGGGACTAGCGGAGCCCACAGATACGCAGTATTTT.

The chain carries TRBV7-6 and TRBJ1-1; 11 bases align to TRBD1. Per germline, CDR1 SGHVS and CDR2 FNYEAQ. V shed 5 bases and J 5 bases; nucleotides not matched to a gene: 10. The CDR3 runs 16 residues. The CDR3 loop reads CASSPWTGGADTEAFF. Written as DNA, the CDR3 is TGTGCCAGCAGCCCATGGACAGGGGGCGCGGATACTGAAGCTTTCTTT. The complete variable domain, with remaining parts taken from reference TRBV7-6 and TRBJ1-1, reads GAGVSQSPRYKVTKRGQDVALRCDPISGHVSLYWYRQALGQGPEFLTYFNYEAQQDKSGLPNDRFSAERPEGSISTLTIQRTEQRDSAMYRCASSPWTGGADTEAFFGQGTRLTVV.

The rearrangement uses TRBV18 and TRBJ2-3; D remains unclear. This CDR3 contains 12 residues. Trimming left V 5 bases short and J 6 bases short, with 9 bases between. Germline lookup yields CDR1 KGHSH and CDR2 LQKENI. The CDR3 bases are TGTGCCAGCTCATCCGGAGCCGATACGCAGTATTTT. It specifies CASSSGADTQYF.

This chain uses TRBV27 with TRBJ1-2; 7 bases map to TRBD1. Germline assignment: CDR1 MNHEY and CDR2 SMNVEV (reference sequence). This CDR3 is built from 12 residues. J lost 5 bases, V lost 5 bases, and 2 bases had no gene match. CDR3 protein: CASSRQGYGYTF. The CDR3 DNA reads as TGTGCCAGCAGTCGACAGGGATATGGCTACACCTTC.

This clone was observed a few times. This chain links TRBV29-1 with TRBJ1-5; D is possibly TRBD1 (5 bases). V was clipped by 3 bases and J by 8 bases, with 14 bases between them. The germline V gene encodes CDR1 SQVTM and CDR2 ANQGSEA. The CDR3 is 13 amino acids. This chain's CDR3 is CSVEGQFAEPQHF. In DNA, the CDR3 is TGCAGCGTTGAGGGGCAGTTTGCGGAGCCCCAGCATTTT.

This clone has just a few counts. This chain links TRBV5-1 with TRBJ2-7; perhaps TRBD1 as D (5 bases). CDR3 size: 15 residues. The germline CDR1 and CDR2 sequences are SGHRS and YFSETQ. The V end lost 4 bases, the J end lost 2 bases, and 16 bases lay between the germline ends. CDR3 in amino acids: CASSPRQGSPYEQYF. CDR3 sequence (DNA): TGCGCCAGCAGCCCTCGGCAGGGAAGCCCCTACGAGCAGTACTTC.

This chain uses TRBV2 with TRBJ1-1; 9 nucleotides align to TRBD1. CDR3 length: 12 amino acids. V lost 4 bases and J lost 7; bases outside the gene matches: 1. Germline CDR1 SNHLY, CDR2 FYNNEI. The CDR3 loop is CASSGTGVEAFF. As DNA, the CDR3 is TGTGCCAGCAGTGGGACAGGGGTTGAAGCTTTCTTT.